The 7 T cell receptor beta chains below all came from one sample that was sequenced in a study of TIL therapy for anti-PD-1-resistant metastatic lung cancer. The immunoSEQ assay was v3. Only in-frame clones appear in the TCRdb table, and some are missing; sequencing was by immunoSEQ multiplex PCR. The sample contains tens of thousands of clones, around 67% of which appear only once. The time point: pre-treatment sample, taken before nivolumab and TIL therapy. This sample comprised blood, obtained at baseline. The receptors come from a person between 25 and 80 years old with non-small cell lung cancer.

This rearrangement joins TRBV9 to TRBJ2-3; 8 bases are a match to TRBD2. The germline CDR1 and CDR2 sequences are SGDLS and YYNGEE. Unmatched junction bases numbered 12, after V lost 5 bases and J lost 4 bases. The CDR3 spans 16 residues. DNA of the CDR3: TGTGCCAGCAGTCGACTGGGACTAGGTATCGCAGATACGCAGTATTTT. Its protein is CASSRLGLGIADTQYF.

CDR3 amino acids: CASSLDGGTTYEQYF. In nucleotides, the CDR3 is TGTGCCAGCAGCTTAGACGGGGGGACTACCTACGAGCAGTACTTC. The chain joins TRBV11-2 to TRBJ2-7, with 7 bases lining up with TRBD2. The CDR3 contains 15 residues. J gave up 2 bases and V 0 bases, and 4 bases lay outside the gene matches. The V gene's germline CDR1 is SGHAT and CDR2 FQNNGV.

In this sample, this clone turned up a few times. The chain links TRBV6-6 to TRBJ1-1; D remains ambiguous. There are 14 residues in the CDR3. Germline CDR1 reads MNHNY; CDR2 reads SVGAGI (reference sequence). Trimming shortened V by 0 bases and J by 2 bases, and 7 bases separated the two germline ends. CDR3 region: CASSYSGFNTEAFF. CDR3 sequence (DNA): TGTGCCAGCAGTTACTCAGGATTCAACACTGAAGCTTTCTTT.

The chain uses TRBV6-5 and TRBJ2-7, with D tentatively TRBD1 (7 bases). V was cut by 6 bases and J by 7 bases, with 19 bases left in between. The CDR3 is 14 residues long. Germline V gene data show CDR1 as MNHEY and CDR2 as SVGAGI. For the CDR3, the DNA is TGTGCCAGCAGCCCCAACAGGGGAGGTGAAGAGCAGTACTTC. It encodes CASSPNRGGEEQYF.

The CDR3 is CASSLDNEQFF. CDR3 DNA sequence: TGTGCCAGCAGCTTAGACAATGAGCAGTTCTTC. This chain uses TRBV7-8 with TRBJ2-1; no firm D call. Germline V lookup: CDR1 SGHVS, CDR2 FQNEAQ. Trimming cost V 1 base and J 5 bases, with 0 bases left between them. CDR3 length equals 11 residues.

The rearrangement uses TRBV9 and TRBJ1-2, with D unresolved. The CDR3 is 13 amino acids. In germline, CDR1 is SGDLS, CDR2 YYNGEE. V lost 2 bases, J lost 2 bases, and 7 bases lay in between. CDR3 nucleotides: TGTGCCAGCAGCGTTGACGCAAACTATGGCTACACCTTC. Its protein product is CASSVDANYGYTF.

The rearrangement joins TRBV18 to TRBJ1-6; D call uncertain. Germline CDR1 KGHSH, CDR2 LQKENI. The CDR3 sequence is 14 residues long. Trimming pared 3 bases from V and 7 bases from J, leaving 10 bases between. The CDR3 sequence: CASSPVRGNSPLHF. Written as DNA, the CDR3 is TGTGCCAGCTCACCCGTTCGGGGAAATTCACCCCTCCACTTT.